These T cell receptor beta chains were read from a single sample in a study of PD-L1 blockade in urothelial cancer. Clones were read by immunoSEQ multiplex PCR, and TCRdb kept only the in-frame ones, dropping some. This sample carries 45,000 to 50,000 clones, around 88% of them seen once, and the ten largest clones take 3.9%. The material was PBMCs, obtained around atezolizumab (anti-PD-L1) treatment. The receptor source for this set is a man older than 75 with urothelial cancer. Each CDR3 is given with its conserved first and last residue. Fields, in order: D gene, clone size, CDR3 length, V gene, J gene, CDR3 protein, CDR3 DNA. D genes are given only for firm matches. Size values are once, few and many counts, or a class for expanded clones, and some rows have none.

.	.	16	TRBV5-1	TRBJ1-1	CASSSGPGGILTEAFF	TGCGCCAGCAGCTCTGGCCCGGGGGGCATCCTCACTGAAGCTTTCTTT
TRBD2	few	15	TRBV5-4	TRBJ2-1	CASSSGLAGSNEQFF	TGTGCCAGCAGCTCGGGACTAGCGGGATCCAATGAGCAGTTCTTC
.	.	14	TRBV19	TRBJ1-4	CASSMGRLDEKLFF	TGTGCCAGTAGTATGGGCAGGCTTGATGAAAAACTGTTTTTT
TRBD1	.	14	TRBV27	TRBJ2-7	CASSSLDRSYEQYF	TGTGCCAGCAGTTCGCTGGACAGGTCCTACGAGCAGTACTTC
.	.	13	TRBV5-1	TRBJ2-7	CASSFPGVPEQYF	TGCGCCAGCAGCTTTCCGGGAGTTCCCGAGCAGTACTTC
.	.	13	TRBV7-9	TRBJ2-1	CASSSQGFNEQFF	TGTGCCAGCAGCTCGCAGGGGTTCAATGAGCAGTTCTTC
TRBD1	few	13	TRBV6-1	TRBJ1-5	CASRTGGDQPQHF	TGTGCCAGCAGGACAGGGGGGGATCAGCCCCAGCATTTT
.	.	14	TRBV7-2	TRBJ1-2	CASSSDTTNYGYTF	TGTGCCAGCAGCTCGGACACGACTAACTATGGCTACACCTTC
.	.	14	TRBV7-2	TRBJ2-5	CASTALAARETQYF	TGTGCCAGCACTGCCTTAGCCGCCCGGGAGACCCAGTACTTC
.	.	13	TRBV19	TRBJ2-3	CASSPGRVDTQYF	TGTGCCAGTAGTCCTGGTCGAGTGGATACGCAGTATTTT
.	.	11	TRBV7-8	TRBJ2-7	CASSSVYEQYF	TGTGCCAGCAGCTCTGTATACGAGCAGTACTTC
TRBD2	few	15	TRBV7-9	TRBJ2-1	CASSFRAGGRNEQFF	TGTGCCAGCAGCTTTCGAGCGGGAGGTCGGAATGAGCAGTTCTTC
TRBD1	.	15	TRBV6-5	TRBJ1-3	CASSNYRGSGNTIYF	TGTGCCAGCAGTAACTACAGGGGCTCTGGAAACACCATATATTTT
.	.	13	TRBV11-2	TRBJ1-5	CASSLSDRQPQHF	TGTGCCAGCAGCTTATCTGACAGGCAGCCCCAGCATTTT
TRBD2	.	16	TRBV27	TRBJ2-2	CASSVSGRMNTGELFF	TGTGCCAGCAGTGTTAGCGGGAGGATGAACACCGGGGAGCTGTTTTTT
TRBD1	.	15	TRBV15	TRBJ1-5	CATSSTGTGNQPQHF	TGTGCCACCAGCAGTACCGGGACAGGGAATCAGCCCCAGCATTTT
TRBD2	.	16	TRBV27	TRBJ2-7	CASSTMGLAGSREQYF	TGTGCCAGCTCAACCATGGGACTAGCGGGATCGAGAGAGCAGTACTTC
TRBD1	.	14	TRBV7-8	TRBJ2-7	CASSRTGLSYEQYF	TGTGCCAGCAGCCGGACAGGGCTCTCCTACGAGCAGTACTTC
TRBD1	.	15	TRBV7-8	TRBJ1-5	CASSSRQGVNQPQHF	TGTGCCAGCAGCTCGCGACAGGGGGTCAATCAGCCCCAGCATTTT
.	.	13	TRBV27	TRBJ2-7	CASSVNQGWEQYF	TGTGCCAGCAGTGTTAACCAGGGGTGGGAGCAGTACTTC
TRBD1	.	14	TRBV18	TRBJ1-2	CASSSTGDPPGYTF	TGTGCCAGCTCCAGTACAGGGGATCCCCCTGGCTACACCTTC
.	.	14	TRBV9	TRBJ1-2	CASGTGGSFYGYTF	TGTGCCAGCGGGACGGGGGGGTCTTTCTATGGCTACACCTTC
.	.	14	TRBV9	TRBJ2-7	CASSVLGRAHEQYF	TGTGCCAGCAGCGTTTTAGGCAGGGCACACGAGCAGTACTTC
.	.	13	TRBV28	TRBJ1-1	CASSLNRVTEAFF	TGTGCCAGTTCTCTTAACAGGGTCACTGAAGCTTTCTTT
.	.	13	TRBV7-2	TRBJ1-4	CASSFGGSEKLFF	TGTGCCAGCAGCTTCGGAGGCAGTGAAAAACTGTTTTTT
TRBD1	.	16	TRBV4-1	TRBJ2-2	CASSQTGTGGKGELFF	TGCGCCAGCAGCCAAACCGGGACAGGGGGGAAGGGGGAGCTGTTTTTT
.	once	13	TRBV12-5	TRBJ2-1	CASGLVDGHEQFF	TGTGCTAGTGGTTTGGTAGATGGGCATGAGCAGTTCTTC
TRBD1	once	14	TRBV27	TRBJ2-3	CASSPVDRSDTQYF	TGTGCCAGCAGTCCAGTGGACAGGTCAGATACGCAGTATTTT
TRBD2	.	17	TRBV2	TRBJ2-3	CASSEGVPGGGTDTQYF	TGTGCCAGCAGTGAAGGGGTCCCGGGAGGGGGCACAGATACGCAGTATTTT
TRBD1	.	14	TRBV6-6	TRBJ2-7	CASSYGTGGLEQYF	TGTGCCAGCAGTTACGGGACAGGGGGTTTGGAGCAGTACTTC
.	.	18	TRBV4-3	TRBJ1-3	CASSQEGGMGLSGNTIYF	TGCGCCAGCAGCCAAGAGGGCGGCATGGGGCTCTCTGGAAACACCATATATTTT
.	.	14	TRBV5-1	TRBJ1-2	CASSLGMGNYGYTF	TGCGCCAGCAGCTTGGGTATGGGCAACTATGGCTACACCTTC
TRBD1	.	12	TRBV10-2	TRBJ2-7	CASTQGAREQYF	TGCGCCAGCACCCAGGGGGCGAGGGAGCAGTACTTC
.	.	14	TRBV5-4	TRBJ1-1	CASSLAQVNTEAFF	TGTGCCAGCAGCTTGGCCCAGGTGAACACTGAAGCTTTCTTT
.	few	15	TRBV30	TRBJ1-3	CAWGGRIFSGNTIYF	TGTGCCTGGGGGGGCAGGATCTTCTCTGGAAACACCATATATTTT
.	.	13	TRBV6-5	TRBJ2-3	CASSESQADTQYF	TGTGCCAGCAGTGAGTCCCAAGCAGATACGCAGTATTTT
TRBD1	.	15	TRBV5-1	TRBJ2-7	CASSAGATGAYEQYF	TGCGCCAGCAGTGCTGGCGCCACAGGGGCCTACGAGCAGTACTTC
.	.	13	TRBV2	TRBJ1-4	CASSRGRNEKLFF	TGTGCCAGCAGTCGAGGGCGCAATGAAAAACTGTTTTTT
TRBD2	.	15	TRBV5-4	TRBJ2-7	CASSLGSGRAYEQYF	TGTGCCAGCAGCTTAGGGAGCGGGAGGGCCTACGAGCAGTACTTC
.	once	15	TRBV6-5	TRBJ1-1	CASSYSGERNTEAFF	TGTGCCAGCAGTTACTCCGGGGAAAGGAACACTGAAGCTTTCTTT
TRBD2	.	11	TRBV7-2	TRBJ2-1	CASSPSGRRFF	TGTGCCAGCAGCCCCAGCGGGAGGAGGTTCTTC
.	.	14	TRBV28	TRBJ2-7	CASRPGTGTYEQYF	TGTGCCAGCAGGCCCGGGACTGGGACCTACGAGCAGTACTTC
TRBD1	once	14	TRBV19	TRBJ2-7	CASTGGTGDYEQYF	TGTGCCAGTACTGGGGGGACAGGAGACTACGAGCAGTACTTC
.	.	12	TRBV19	TRBJ2-1	CASSIYGNEQFF	TGTGCCAGTAGTATCTACGGGAATGAGCAGTTCTTC
TRBD2	.	13	TRBV5-1	TRBJ2-7	CASRTSGTYEQYF	TGCGCCAGCCGGACTAGCGGGACCTACGAGCAGTACTTC
.	.	14	TRBV19	TRBJ1-5	CASSRADSNQPQHF	TGTGCCAGTAGTAGGGCTGATAGCAATCAGCCCCAGCATTTT
TRBD1	once	13	TRBV5-1	TRBJ1-4	CASSLTGEEKLFF	TGCGCCAGCAGCTTGACAGGGGAGGAAAAACTGTTTTTT
.	.	16	TRBV14	TRBJ2-5	CASSQVRGAYQETQYF	TGTGCCAGCAGCCAAGTCCGGGGGGCGTACCAAGAGACCCAGTACTTC
.	once	16	TRBV4-1	TRBJ2-7	CASSQERGQPSYEQYF	TGCGCCAGCAGCCAAGAAAGGGGCCAGCCCTCCTACGAGCAGTACTTC